The TCR beta chain described here comes from a study of cytomegalovirus exposure and HLA in healthy donors. Study-level results: Apart from CMV serostatus, no immune exposure information was available. It was reported that the classifier diagnosed cytomegalovirus status with high specificity and sensitivity in both the original and validation cohorts. Across all donors, roughly uniform sequencing depth was an assumption of the presence/absence analyses.

60 Vbeta and 13 Jbeta primers were used in PCR. Using immunoSEQ multiplex PCR, the repertoire was profiled, and TCRdb retains in-frame clones only, with some absent. The data hold nearly 200,000 clones, with 60% to 80% observed a single time. The ends lost 6 bases at V and 7 bases at J; junction bases unmatched: 5. This CDR3 contains 13 residues. The germline V gene encodes CDR1 MNHNY and CDR2 SVGAGI (reference sequence). In its sample, this clone was seen many times. Its target is not known. Sequencing was performed on PBMCs. The chain carries TRBV6-6 and TRBJ2-1; 8 bases are a match to TRBD1. The sequence was obtained from a woman aged 30 to 39 in good health and CMV-seropositive. The CDR3 DNA is TGTGCCAGCAGGCAGGGGGCAGGGAATGAGCAGTTCTTC. This gives the protein CASRQGAGNEQFF.